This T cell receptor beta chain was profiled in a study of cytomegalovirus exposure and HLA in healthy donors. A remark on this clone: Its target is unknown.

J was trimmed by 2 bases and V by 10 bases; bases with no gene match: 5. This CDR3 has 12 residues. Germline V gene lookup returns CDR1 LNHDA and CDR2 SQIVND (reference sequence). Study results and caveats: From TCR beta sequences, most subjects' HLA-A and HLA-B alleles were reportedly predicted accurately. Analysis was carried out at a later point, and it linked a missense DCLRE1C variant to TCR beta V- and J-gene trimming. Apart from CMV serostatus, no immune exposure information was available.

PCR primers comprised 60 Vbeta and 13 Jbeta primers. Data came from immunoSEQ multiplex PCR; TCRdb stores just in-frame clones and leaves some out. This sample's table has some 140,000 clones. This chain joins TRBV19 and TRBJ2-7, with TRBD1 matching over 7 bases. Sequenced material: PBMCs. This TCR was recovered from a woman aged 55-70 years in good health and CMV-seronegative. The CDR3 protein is CATSQGTYEQYF. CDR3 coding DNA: TGTGCCACTTCACAGGGGACCTACGAGCAGTACTTC.